Listed below are T cell receptor beta chains from one sample, sequenced in a study of T cell changes during pregnancy in multiple sclerosis. TCRdb keeps only in-frame clones here, not all; method: immunoSEQ multiplex PCR. The sample lists some 100,000 clones, about nine tenths occurring once. Sequencing was performed on peripheral blood, taken in the second trimester of pregnancy. The origin of the receptors is a female donor with multiple sclerosis, enrolled in a pregnancy study. Both conserved end residues are part of each CDR3. A D gene is named only where the DNA matches it firmly. Some rows mark clone size as missing; the rest say once, few, many or name a class of expanded clone.

V	D	J	size	CDR3	DNA
TRBV5-1	TRBD1	TRBJ1-1	NA	CASRGQGEFSEAFF	TGCGCCAGCAGGGGACAGGGGGAATTCTCTGAAGCTTTCTTT
TRBV2	NA	TRBJ1-5	NA	CASRTAGQSQPQHF	TGTGCCAGCAGAACCGCCGGACAGTCGCAGCCCCAGCATTTT
TRBV19	NA	TRBJ1-2	NA	CASSWQVNYGYTF	TGTGCCAGTAGTTGGCAAGTGAACTATGGCTACACCTTC
TRBV5-1	TRBD1	TRBJ2-1	NA	CASSSSDRISFNEQFF	TGCGCCAGCAGCTCCTCGGACAGGATCAGTTTCAATGAGCAGTTCTTC
TRBV19	NA	TRBJ1-5	NA	CASSRGSINQPQHF	TGTGCCAGTAGTCGCGGCAGTATTAACCAGCCCCAGCATTTT
TRBV6-6	NA	TRBJ1-2	NA	CASREDAYGYTF	TGTGCCAGCAGGGAGGACGCTTATGGCTACACCTTC
TRBV7-3	NA	TRBJ2-1	NA	CASSLDEGGRRFF	TGTGCCAGCAGCTTAGATGAGGGCGGTAGAAGGTTCTTC
TRBV5-1	TRBD2	TRBJ2-3	NA	CASTVEREAPTDTQYF	TGCGCCAGCACTGTGGAGCGGGAGGCACCGACAGATACGCAGTATTTT
TRBV4-2	TRBD2	TRBJ2-5	once	CASSQERLAGLETQYF	TGTGCCAGCAGCCAAGAAAGACTAGCGGGATTAGAGACCCAGTACTTC
TRBV28	NA	TRBJ2-7	once	CASSLARAYEQYF	TGTGCCAGCAGTTTAGCTCGAGCCTACGAGCAGTACTTC
TRBV7-2	NA	TRBJ2-7	NA	CASSIQGNQKYF	TGTGCCAGCAGCATACAGGGTAATCAGAAGTACTTC
TRBV9	NA	TRBJ2-5	NA	CASSPPRVRGGRETQYF	TGTGCCAGCAGCCCTCCGAGGGTTAGAGGTGGGAGAGAGACCCAGTACTTC
TRBV28	NA	TRBJ1-1	NA	CASSLGGATEAFF	TGTGCCAGCAGCCTGGGGGGGGCCACTGAAGCTTTCTTT
TRBV30	NA	TRBJ2-7	NA	CAWMDGRSTYEQYF	TGTGCCTGGATGGACGGGAGATCAACCTACGAGCAGTACTTC
TRBV7-2	TRBD2	TRBJ2-5	NA	CASSLSLTSGGETQYF	TGTGCCAGCAGCTTATCCCTTACTAGCGGCGGAGAGACCCAGTACTTC
TRBV27	TRBD1	TRBJ2-7	NA	CASSQTGWYEQYF	TGTGCCAGCAGCCAGACAGGGTGGTACGAGCAGTACTTC
TRBV7-8	NA	TRBJ2-7	once	CASSLMGAQEQYF	TGTGCCAGCAGCTTAATGGGGGCGCAAGAGCAGTACTTC
TRBV6-4	NA	TRBJ2-5	few	CASRQRGGAQGQETQYF	TGTGCCAGCAGACAAAGGGGGGGGGCGCAGGGCCAAGAGACCCAGTACTTC
TRBV9	NA	TRBJ2-2	NA	CASSVAAGPNTGELFF	TGTGCCAGCAGCGTAGCGGCGGGACCGAACACCGGGGAGCTGTTTTTT
TRBV30	NA	TRBJ1-5	NA	CAWSLESNQPQHF	TGTGCCTGGAGTCTGGAGAGCAATCAGCCCCAGCATTTT
TRBV9	NA	TRBJ2-1	NA	CASSVSSASANNEQFF	TGTGCCAGCAGCGTATCCAGCGCGAGCGCGAACAATGAGCAGTTCTTC
TRBV4-2	NA	TRBJ2-7	NA	CASSQAGLDSYEQYF	TGTGCCAGCAGCCAAGCGGGACTCGACTCCTACGAGCAGTACTTC
TRBV30	TRBD1	TRBJ1-2	NA	CAWTGGYYGYTF	TGTGCCTGGACAGGGGGCTACTATGGCTACACCTTC
TRBV4-2	NA	TRBJ2-1	NA	CASSQETLAINEQFF	TGTGCCAGCAGCCAAGAGACGCTAGCGATCAATGAGCAGTTCTTC